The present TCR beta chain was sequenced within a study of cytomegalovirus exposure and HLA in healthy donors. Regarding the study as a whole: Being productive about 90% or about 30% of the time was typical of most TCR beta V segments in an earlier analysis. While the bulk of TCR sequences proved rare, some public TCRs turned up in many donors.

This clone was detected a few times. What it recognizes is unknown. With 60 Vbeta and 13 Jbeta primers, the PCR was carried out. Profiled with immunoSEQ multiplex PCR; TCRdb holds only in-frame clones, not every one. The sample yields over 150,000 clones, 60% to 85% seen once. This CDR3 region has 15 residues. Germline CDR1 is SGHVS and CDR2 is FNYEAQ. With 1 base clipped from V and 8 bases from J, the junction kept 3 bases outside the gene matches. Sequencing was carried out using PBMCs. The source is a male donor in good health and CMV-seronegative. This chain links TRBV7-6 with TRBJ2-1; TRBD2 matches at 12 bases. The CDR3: CASSLGLAGAYEQFF. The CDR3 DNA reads TGTGCCAGCAGCTTAGGACTAGCGGGAGCTTATGAGCAGTTCTTC.